Following are 10 T cell receptor beta chains from one sample sequenced in a study of blood T cell repertoires in COVID-19. Assay used: immunoSEQ multiplex PCR; TCRdb lists only in-frame clones, some missing. Found here are approximately 390,000 clones, around 90% of them singletons; the top ten hold around 7%. Sequencing was done on a sample of peripheral blood. All receptors come from a man aged 18 to 29 with active or convalescent COVID-19.

This chain joins TRBV12-5 and TRBJ1-3; 7 bases map to TRBD1. V dropped 2 bases and J dropped 0; count of bases not matched to a gene: 7. The CDR3 is made up of 17 amino acids. In germline, CDR1 is LGHNT, CDR2 FRNRAP. In DNA form, the CDR3 reads TGTGCTAGTGGTTTGCCAAGGACAGGCTCCTCTGGAAACACCATATATTTT. This translates into CASGLPRTGSSGNTIYF.

The chain employs TRBV28 and TRBJ1-1, with 7 positions matching TRBD1. Germline V gene lookup returns CDR1 MDHEN and CDR2 SYDVKM. This CDR3 comprises 16 residues. The V gene end was trimmed by 3 bases and the J gene end by 0 bases; junction bases not matched to a gene: 7. This CDR3 is CASSFRTGGMNTEAFF. In nucleotides, the CDR3 is TGTGCCAGCAGTTTCCGGACAGGCGGCATGAACACTGAAGCTTTCTTT.

The chain employs TRBV28 and TRBJ1-2; D may be TRBD1 (6 bases). Trimming removed 1 base at V and 5 bases at J, with 14 bases between. CDR1 and CDR2 (germline): MDHEN, SYDVKM. CDR3 length: 15 amino acids. The chain's CDR3 is CASSLLDRTTYGYTF. In DNA, the CDR3 is TGTGCCAGCAGTTTATTAGACAGGACGACGTATGGCTACACCTTC.

V gene TRBV4-2 combines with J gene TRBJ1-1, with D hard to call. The CDR3 length is 13 residues. Germline V gene sequence: CDR1 LGHNA, CDR2 YNFKEQ. Trimming left V 1 base short and J 11 bases short, with 14 bases between. CDR3 loop: CASSQASGTGAFF. The CDR3 region has the DNA TGTGCCAGCAGCCAAGCTTCGGGCACGGGGGCTTTCTTT.

A single count supports this clone. J is TRBJ1-5 and V is TRBV4-3; D is unresolved. CDR1 LGHNA and CDR2 YSLEER come from the germline V gene. Trimming left V 0 bases short and J 1 base short, with 7 bases between. This CDR3 has 15 residues. CDR3 sequence reads: CASSQDKFSNQPQHF. In DNA form, the CDR3 reads TGCGCCAGCAGCCAAGATAAATTCAGCAATCAGCCCCAGCATTTT.

The chain recombines TRBV7-2 with TRBJ1-3; D gene unclear. This CDR3 is built from 14 residues. CDR1 SGHTA and CDR2 FQGNSA come from the germline V gene. V was trimmed by 5 bases and J by 6 bases, leaving 14 bases between them. This chain's CDR3 is CASSGMAVKNTIYF. In DNA, the CDR3 is TGTGCCAGCAGCGGCATGGCCGTTAAAAACACCATATATTTT. Complete variable domain (other parts from reference TRBV7-2 and TRBJ1-3): GAGVSQSPSNKVTEKGKDVELRCDPISGHTALYWYRQSLGQGLEFLIYFQGNSAPDKSGLPSDRFSAERTGGSVSTLTIQRTQQEDSAVYLCASSGMAVKNTIYFGEGSWLTVV.

V gene TRBV7-3 combines with J gene TRBJ2-7; 8 bases are a match to TRBD1. Trimming at V came to 5 bases and at J to 4 bases, leaving 10 bases not matched to a gene. Per germline, CDR1 SGHTA and CDR2 FQGTGA. This CDR3 comprises 15 residues. This chain's CDR3 is CASSPDRGPRYEQYF. The CDR3 region has the DNA TGTGCCAGCAGCCCCGACAGGGGACCAAGATACGAGCAGTACTTC.

The chain recombines TRBV18 with TRBJ1-2; D is possibly TRBD1 (5 bases). The CDR3 has 15 residues. Germline lookup yields CDR1 KGHSH and CDR2 LQKENI. Trimming stripped 3 bases from V and 6 bases from J, with 17 bases between. CDR3: CASSPAGRGLDGYTF. CDR3 bases: TGTGCCAGCTCACCGGCGGGGCGAGGCCTCGATGGCTACACCTTC.

The rearrangement joins TRBV5-6 to TRBJ2-7, with D unclear. This CDR3 is built from 15 residues. The V end was cut by 4 bases, the J end by 0 bases, with 14 bases between. Germline-derived CDR1 and CDR2 are SGHDT and YYEEEE. The CDR3 bases are TGTGCCAGCAGCCTATGGCCGGAGAGCTCCTACGAGCAGTACTTC. The encoded protein is CASSLWPESSYEQYF.

The chain has TRBV7-9 and TRBJ2-1; 7 bases line up with TRBD2. Germline CDR1 is SEHNR and CDR2 is FQNEAQ (reference sequence). J lost 4 bases, V lost 0 bases, and 6 bases had no gene match. The CDR3 is made up of 16 amino acids. As DNA, the CDR3 is TGTGCCAGCAGCTTAGCCCTAGCGGTGACATACAATGAGCAGTTCTTC. This sequence encodes CASSLALAVTYNEQFF. Looking up the rest from reference TRBV7-9 and TRBJ2-1 gives the full variable domain: DTGVSQNPRHKITKRGQNVTFRCDPISEHNRLYWYRQTLGQGPEFLTYFQNEAQLEKSRLLSDRFSAERPKGSFSTLEIQRTEQGDSAMYLCASSLALAVTYNEQFFGPGTRLTVL.